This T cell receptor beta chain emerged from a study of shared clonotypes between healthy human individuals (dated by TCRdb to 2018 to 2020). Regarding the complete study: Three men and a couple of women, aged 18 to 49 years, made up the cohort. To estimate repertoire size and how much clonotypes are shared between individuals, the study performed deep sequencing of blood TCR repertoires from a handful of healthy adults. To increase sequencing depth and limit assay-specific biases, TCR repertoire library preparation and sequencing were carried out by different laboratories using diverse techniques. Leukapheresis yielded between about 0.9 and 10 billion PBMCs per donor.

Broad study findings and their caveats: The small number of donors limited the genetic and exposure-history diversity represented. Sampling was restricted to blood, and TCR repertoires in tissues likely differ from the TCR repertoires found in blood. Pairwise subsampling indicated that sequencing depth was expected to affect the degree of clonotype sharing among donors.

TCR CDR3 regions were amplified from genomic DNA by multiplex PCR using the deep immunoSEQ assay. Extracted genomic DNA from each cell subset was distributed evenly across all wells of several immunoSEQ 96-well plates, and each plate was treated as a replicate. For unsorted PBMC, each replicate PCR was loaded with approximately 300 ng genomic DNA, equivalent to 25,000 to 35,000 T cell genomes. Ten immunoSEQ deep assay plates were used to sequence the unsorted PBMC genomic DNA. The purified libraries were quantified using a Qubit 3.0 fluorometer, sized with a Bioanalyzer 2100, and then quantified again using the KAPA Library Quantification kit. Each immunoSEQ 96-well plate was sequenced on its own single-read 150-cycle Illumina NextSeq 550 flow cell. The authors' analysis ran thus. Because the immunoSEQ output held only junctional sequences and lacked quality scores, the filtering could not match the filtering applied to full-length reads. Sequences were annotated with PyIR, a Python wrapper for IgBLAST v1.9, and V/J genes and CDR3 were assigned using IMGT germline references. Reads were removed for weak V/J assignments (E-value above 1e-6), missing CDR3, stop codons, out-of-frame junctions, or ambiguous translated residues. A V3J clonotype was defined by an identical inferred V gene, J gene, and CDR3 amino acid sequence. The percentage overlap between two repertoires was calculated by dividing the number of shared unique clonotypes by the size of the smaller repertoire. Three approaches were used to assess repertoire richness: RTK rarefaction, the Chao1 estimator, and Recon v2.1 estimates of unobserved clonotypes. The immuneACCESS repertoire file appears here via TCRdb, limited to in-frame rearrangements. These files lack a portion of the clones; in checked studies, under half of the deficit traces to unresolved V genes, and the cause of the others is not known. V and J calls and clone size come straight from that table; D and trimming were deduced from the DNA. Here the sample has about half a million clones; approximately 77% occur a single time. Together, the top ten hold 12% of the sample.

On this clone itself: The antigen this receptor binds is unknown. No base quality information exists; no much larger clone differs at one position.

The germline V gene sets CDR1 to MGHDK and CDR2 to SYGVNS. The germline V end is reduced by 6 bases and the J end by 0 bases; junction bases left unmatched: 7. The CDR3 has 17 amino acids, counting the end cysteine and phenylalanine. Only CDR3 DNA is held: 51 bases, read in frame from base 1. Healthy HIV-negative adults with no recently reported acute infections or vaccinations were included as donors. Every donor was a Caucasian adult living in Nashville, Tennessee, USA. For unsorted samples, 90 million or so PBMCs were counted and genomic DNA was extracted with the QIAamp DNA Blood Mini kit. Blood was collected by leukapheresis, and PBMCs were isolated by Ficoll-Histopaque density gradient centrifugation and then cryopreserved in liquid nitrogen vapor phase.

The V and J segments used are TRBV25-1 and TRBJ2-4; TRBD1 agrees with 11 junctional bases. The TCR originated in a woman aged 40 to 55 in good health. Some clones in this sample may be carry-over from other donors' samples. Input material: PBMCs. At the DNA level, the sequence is TGTGCCAGCAGCCCTCATGGGACAGGGGGAGCCAAAAACATTCAGTACTTC. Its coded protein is CASSPHGTGGAKNIQYF.